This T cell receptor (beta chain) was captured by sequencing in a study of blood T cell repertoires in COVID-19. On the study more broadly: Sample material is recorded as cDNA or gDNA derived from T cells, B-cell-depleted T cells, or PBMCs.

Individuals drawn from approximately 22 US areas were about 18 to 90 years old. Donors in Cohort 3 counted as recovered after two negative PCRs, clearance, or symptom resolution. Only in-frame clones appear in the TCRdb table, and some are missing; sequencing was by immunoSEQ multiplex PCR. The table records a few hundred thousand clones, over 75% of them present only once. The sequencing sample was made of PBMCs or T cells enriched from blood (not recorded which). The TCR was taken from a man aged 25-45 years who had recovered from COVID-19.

The chain's CDR3 is CASSHRRTSGVINTGELFF. CDR3 in DNA: TGTGCCAGCTCCCATCGAAGGACTAGCGGGGTGATTAACACCGGGGAGCTGTTTTTT. The chain joins TRBV27 to TRBJ2-2; TRBD2 aligns across 12 bases. The CDR3 has 19 residues. CDR1 and CDR2 (germline): MNHEY, SMNVEV (reference sequence). The V gene end was trimmed by 8 bases and the J gene end by 2 bases; junction bases not matched to a gene: 15.